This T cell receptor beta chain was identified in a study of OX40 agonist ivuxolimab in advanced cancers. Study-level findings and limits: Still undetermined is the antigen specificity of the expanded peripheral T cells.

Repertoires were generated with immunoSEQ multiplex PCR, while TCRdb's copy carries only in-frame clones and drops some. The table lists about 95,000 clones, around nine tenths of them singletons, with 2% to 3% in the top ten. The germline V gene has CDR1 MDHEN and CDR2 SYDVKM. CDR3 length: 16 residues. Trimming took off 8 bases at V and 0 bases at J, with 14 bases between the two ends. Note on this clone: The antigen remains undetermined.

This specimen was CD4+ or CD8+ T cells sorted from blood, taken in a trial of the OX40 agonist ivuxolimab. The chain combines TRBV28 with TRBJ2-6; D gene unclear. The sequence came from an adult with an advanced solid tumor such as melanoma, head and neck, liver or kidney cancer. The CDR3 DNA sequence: TGTGCCAGCTCCAACTTCGCGCTCTCTGGGGCCAACGTCCTGACTTTC. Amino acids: CASSNFALSGANVLTF.